The present T cell receptor beta chain was sequenced within a study of preoperative IRX-2 immunotherapy in early breast cancer. This clone was seen a few times. Profiling relied on immunoSEQ multiplex PCR, and the TCRdb table lists in-frame clones only, not all of them. This repertoire shows fewer than 25,000 clones, about 87% found once; its top ten account for under 30%. Treatment denoted: preoperative locoregional IRX-2 cytokine immunotherapy. Samples came from a phase Ib trial of preoperative locoregional IRX-2 cytokine immunotherapy. The receptor's source is a human donor with breast cancer. This material consisted of tumor tissue, taken after IRX-2 immunotherapy.

CDR3 DNA sequence: TGTGCCAGCAGCCCGGGGTTTTCAAAACACTACGAGCAGTACTTC. Its translation: CASSPGFSKHYEQYF. This chain connects TRBV7-2 to TRBJ2-7; D possibly corresponds to TRBD2 (5 bases). Germline V gene lookup returns CDR1 SGHTA and CDR2 FQGNSA. Trimming took 5 bases from V and 3 from J, leaving 17 bases between them. CDR3 length equals 15 residues.